The 30 T cell receptor beta chains in this list originate from one sample, sequenced in a study of CD8+ T cells in alopecia areata. Treatment reported: oral pan-JAK inhibitor, 5-10 mg twice daily. cDNA serving as the sequencing template came from extracted, reverse transcribed RNA. The assay was immunoSEQ multiplex PCR, and TCRdb's table has in-frame clones only and misses some. The repertoire includes roughly 190,000 clones, around 56% of them detected once, and 3.3% sits in the top ten. The input for sequencing was CD4+ T cells sorted from blood, taken at week 4, from a patient treated with tofacitinib. The receptors here all came from a human donor with alopecia areata.

This clone has only a few counts. This chain joins TRBV6-6 and TRBJ1-5; D is uncertain. V lost 6 bases and J lost 0, with 9 bases in between. The CDR3 contains 14 residues. Germline assignment: CDR1 MNHNY and CDR2 SVGAGI (reference sequence). The DNA of the CDR3 is TGTGCCAGCAGCGAGGGCTATAGCAATCAGCCCCAGCATTTT. Translated: CASSEGYSNQPQHF.

The chain's CDR3 is CASSLYGRQGNEQFF. The CDR3 DNA sequence: TGTGCCAGCAGCTTATACGGACGACAGGGCAATGAGCAGTTCTTC. This rearrangement joins TRBV7-9 to TRBJ2-1; 7 bases agree with TRBD1. Germline CDR1 is SEHNR and CDR2 is FQNEAQ (reference sequence). Trimming took 2 bases from V and 6 from J; bases not matched to a gene: 7. The CDR3 sequence is 15 residues long.

The genes are TRBV7-2 and TRBJ1-1; the D gene is possibly TRBD1 (5 bases). Deletions cut 5 bases from V and 4 bases from J, with 14 bases between. CDR1 and CDR2 (germline): SGHTA, FQGNSA. The CDR3 runs to 14 residues. The CDR3 loop is CASSLTTALTEAFF. The DNA for the CDR3 is TGTGCCAGCAGCCTAACGACAGCTCTCACTGAAGCTTTCTTT.

This rearrangement joins TRBV5-6 to TRBJ1-1; weak D call: TRBD1 (6 bases). This CDR3 has 15 residues. Trimming pared 6 bases from V and 0 bases from J, leaving 15 bases between. Germline V CDR1 and CDR2: SGHDT, YYEEEE. The CDR3 DNA follows: TGTGCCAGCAAGCGACGGGGGGCGGTGAACACTGAAGCTTTCTTT. Amino acid sequence: CASKRRGAVNTEAFF.

The chain recombines TRBV29-1 with TRBJ1-2, with D hard to call. The CDR3 spans 13 residues. CDR1 is SQVTM, CDR2 ANQGSEA, per germline. V dropped 7 bases and J dropped 2 bases, with 14 bases sitting between them. DNA for the CDR3: TGCAGCGCCTGTCTGCAGATAAACTATGGCTACACCTTC. Translation: CSACLQINYGYTF. Using reference TRBV29-1 and TRBJ1-2 for the parts outside the CDR3, the full variable domain is SAVISQKPSRDICQRGTSLTIQCQVDSQVTMMFWYRQQPGQSLTLIATANQGSEATYESGFVIDKFPISRPNLTFSTLTVSNMSPEDSSIYLCSACLQINYGYTFGSGTRLTVV.

The chain uses TRBV27 and TRBJ1-6; D ambiguous. The germline V and J ends were trimmed by 5 bases and 3 bases, with 11 bases remaining between them. CDR1 and CDR2 (germline): MNHEY, SMNVEV (reference sequence). The length of the CDR3 is 15 residues. CDR3 sequence: CASSPRRVYNSPLHF. In DNA, the CDR3 is TGTGCCAGCAGTCCCCGACGGGTCTATAATTCACCCCTCCACTTT.

Notes on this clone: This sample also contains other DNA sequences that code for the same CDR3. The chain carries TRBV30 and TRBJ1-6, with D tentatively TRBD1 (5 bases). The CDR3 runs to 14 residues. In germline, CDR1 is GTSNPN, CDR2 SVGIG (reference sequence). V was clipped by 0 bases and J by 7 bases, with 10 bases between them. The CDR3: CAWSVGQANSPLHF. The DNA of the CDR3 is TGTGCCTGGAGTGTGGGGCAGGCAAATTCACCCCTCCACTTT.

Many counts were recorded for this clone. V gene TRBV2 combines with J gene TRBJ2-6, with D possibly being TRBD1 or TRBD2 (6 bases each). The V end was cut by 6 bases, the J end by 1 base, with 16 bases between. Per the germline V gene, CDR1 is SNHLY and CDR2 is FYNNEI. This CDR3 is built from 17 residues. This CDR3 is CASSEAGGYSGANVLTF. The DNA of the CDR3 is TGTGCCAGCAGCGAGGCCGGGGGCTATTCTGGGGCCAACGTCCTGACTTTC.

Details on this clone: The same CDR3 can be traced to other DNA sequences in this sample. The chain carries TRBV9 and TRBJ2-1, with 8 nucleotides matching TRBD2. The trim removed 2 bases at V and 2 bases at J, leaving 3 bases unmatched. Germline CDR1 and CDR2: SGDLS and YYNGEE. This CDR3 spans 15 amino acids. The CDR3 coding sequence is TGTGCCAGCAGCGTCGGCGGGGGGACCTACAATGAGCAGTTCTTC. The encoded protein is CASSVGGGTYNEQFF.

This chain uses TRBV4-1 with TRBJ1-5, with 7 nucleotides matching TRBD1. The CDR3 covers 18 residues. The junction had 8 bases not matched to a gene; V was cut back by 0 bases and J by 0 bases. The germline V gene has CDR1 MGHRA and CDR2 YSYEKL. For the CDR3, the DNA is TGCGCCAGCAGCCAAGATGACAGGGCGCTATATAGCAATCAGCCCCAGCATTTT. Its protein product is CASSQDDRALYSNQPQHF.

The chain uses TRBV5-6 and TRBJ1-2, with 8 bases lining up with TRBD1. Germline lookup yields CDR1 SGHDT and CDR2 YYEEEE. V shed 4 bases, J shed 3 bases, and the junction held 5 bases outside the gene matches. The CDR3 has 14 residues. The CDR3 region is CASSTGQAYYGYTF. DNA of the CDR3: TGTGCCAGCAGCACGGGACAGGCTTACTATGGCTACACCTTC.

The chain has TRBV27 and TRBJ2-2; 8 bases agree with TRBD1. CDR1 is MNHEY and CDR2 is SMNVEV in the germline V gene (reference sequence). V shed 8 bases, J shed 8 bases, and the junction held 10 bases outside the gene matches. The CDR3 runs 14 residues. The CDR3: CASGWTGITGELFF. For the CDR3, the DNA is TGTGCCAGCGGCTGGACAGGGATAACGGGGGAGCTGTTTTTT.

The chain carries TRBV30 and TRBJ2-7; D not certain. Germline lookup yields CDR1 GTSNPN and CDR2 SVGIG (reference sequence). The CDR3 is 12 residues long. V was shortened by 4 bases and J by 3 bases, with 10 bases between the two germline ends. The CDR3 sequence is CAWKPQRYEQYF. The CDR3 DNA reads TGTGCCTGGAAGCCCCAGCGCTACGAGCAGTACTTC. Full variable domain (rest looked up from reference TRBV30 and TRBJ2-7): SQTIHQWPATLVQPVGSPLSLECTVEGTSNPNLYWYRQAAGRGLQLLFYSVGIGQISSEVPQNLSASRPQDRQFILSSKKLLLSDSGFYLCAWKPQRYEQYFGPGTRLTVT.

This rearrangement joins TRBV29-1 to TRBJ2-3; either TRBD1 or TRBD2 may supply D (6 bases each). The CDR3 spans 13 residues. V lost 3 bases to trimming and J lost 2 bases, with 9 bases between them. The germline CDR1 and CDR2 sequences are SQVTM and ANQGSEA. CDR3 coding DNA: TGCAGCGTTGAGGGGGGCGACACAGATACGCAGTATTTT. This gives the protein CSVEGGDTDTQYF.

CDR3 amino acids: CASSLNTEAFF. CDR3 DNA sequence: TGCGCCAGCAGCTTGAACACTGAAGCTTTCTTT. V is TRBV5-1 and J is TRBJ1-1, with D unclear. Germline V CDR1 and CDR2: SGHRS, YFSETQ. V dropped 1 base and J dropped 2 bases, with 0 bases sitting between them. There are 11 residues in the CDR3.

V is TRBV9 and J is TRBJ2-1, with 11 bases lining up with TRBD2. Germline V lookup: CDR1 SGDLS, CDR2 YYNGEE. This CDR3 has 14 amino acids. After removal of 3 bases from V and 8 bases from J, the junction contained 4 bases not matched to a gene. The CDR3, as DNA: TGTGCCAGCAGCGCTTTAGCGGGGGGGCATGAGCAGTTCTTC. This encodes CASSALAGGHEQFF.

In DNA form, the CDR3 reads TGTGCCAGCAGCCAAGAAGCCTTTTCCCCGAACACCGGGGAGCTGTTTTTT. Translating it yields CASSQEAFSPNTGELFF. The V and J genes are TRBV4-2 and TRBJ2-2; D unresolved. This CDR3 has 17 amino acids. Trimming removed 0 bases from V and 0 bases from J, with 11 bases in between. CDR1 LGHNA and CDR2 YNFKEQ come from the germline V gene.

This clone was recorded a few times. V and J are TRBV2 and TRBJ1-5; no clear D. The germline V gene has CDR1 SNHLY and CDR2 FYNNEI. The CDR3 consists of 13 residues. V lost 9 bases to trimming and J lost 5 bases, with 14 bases between them. The CDR3 sequence is CASDQDAYQPQHF. CDR3 coding DNA: TGTGCCAGTGACCAGGATGCCTATCAGCCCCAGCATTTT.

The chain recombines TRBV29-1 with TRBJ2-1; 8 nucleotides match TRBD1. The CDR3 covers 14 residues. Germline CDR1 reads SQVTM; CDR2 reads ANQGSEA. The V segment lost 3 bases and the J segment 7 bases; nucleotides outside the gene matches: 8. CDR3 region: CSVDSRGLGNEQFF. The CDR3 coding sequence is TGCAGCGTTGACAGCAGGGGGCTGGGTAATGAGCAGTTCTTC.

The V call is TRBV28, the J call TRBJ2-2, with 10 bases aligning to TRBD1. Trimming cost V 2 bases and J 4 bases; bases outside gene matches: 7. Looked up from germline, CDR1 is MDHEN and CDR2 is SYDVKM. CDR3 size: 17 residues. This chain's CDR3 is CASSLGGQGSVTGELFF. The CDR3 nucleotides read TGTGCCAGCAGTTTAGGGGGACAGGGGTCTGTCACCGGGGAGCTGTTTTTT.

The V and J genes are TRBV14 and TRBJ2-5; TRBD1 agrees at 10 bases. The germline V gene has CDR1 SGHDN and CDR2 FVKESK. The CDR3 covers 16 residues. After removal of 7 bases from V and 5 bases from J, the junction contained 13 bases not matched to a gene. CDR3 residues: CASTPAGTGVVETQYF. CDR3 sequence (DNA): TGTGCCAGCACCCCGGCCGGGACAGGGGTAGTGGAGACCCAGTACTTC.

This clone was seen only a few times. V and J are TRBV14 and TRBJ2-5; D ambiguous. Between the trimmed V and J ends, which lost 0 bases and 9 bases, there was a span of 5 bases. Germline V gene data show CDR1 as SGHDN and CDR2 as FVKESK. The CDR3 is 11 amino acids. Here the CDR3 DNA reads TGTGCCAGCAGCCAAGATTCGTCCCAGTACTTC. This translates into CASSQDSSQYF.

The V call is TRBV29-1, the J call TRBJ2-7; possibly TRBD2 for D (5 bases). The CDR3 contains 14 residues. The V and J ends lost 6 bases and 5 bases respectively, with 20 bases between them. Germline CDR1 and CDR2: SQVTM and ANQGSEA. This chain's CDR3 is CSVGSALREHEQYF. CDR3 nucleotides: TGCAGCGTAGGGTCGGCCCTGAGGGAGCACGAGCAGTACTTC.

V usage is TRBV6-6 and J usage is TRBJ1-1; no definite D call. V shed 3 bases and J shed 7 bases, with 12 bases lying between them. Looked up from germline, CDR1 is MNHNY and CDR2 is SVGAGI (reference sequence). This CDR3 has 13 residues. CDR3 sequence (DNA): TGTGCCAGCAGTTATCATTCTCCTGGTGAAGCTTTCTTT. Translated, it gives CASSYHSPGEAFF.

V and J are TRBV7-9 and TRBJ2-7, with D perhaps given as TRBD1 or TRBD2 (6 bases each). Trimming pared 4 bases from V and 6 bases from J, leaving 13 bases between. Per the germline V gene, CDR1 is SEHNR and CDR2 is FQNEAQ (reference sequence). The CDR3 consists of 13 residues. The CDR3 DNA reads as TGTGCCAGCAGCTACAGGGAGGAAGGCGAGCAGTACTTC. Amino acid sequence: CASSYREEGEQYF.

The chain is built from TRBV4-2 and TRBJ2-1, with 8 bases that match TRBD2. The CDR3 spans 15 residues. Per the germline V gene, CDR1 is LGHNA and CDR2 is YNFKEQ. V gave up 5 bases and J gave up 6 bases; unmatched junction bases: 9. CDR3 amino acids: CASSFGGARGNEQFF. Here the CDR3 DNA reads TGTGCCAGCAGCTTCGGGGGGGCGAGGGGCAATGAGCAGTTCTTC.

The J gene is TRBJ1-1, the V gene TRBV30; possibly TRBD1 for D (5 bases). The CDR3 is 15 residues long. V lost 2 bases, J lost 6 bases, and 19 bases lay in between. Germline V gene data show CDR1 as GTSNPN and CDR2 as SVGIG (reference sequence). The CDR3 DNA sequence: TGTGCCTGGAGTCCCCTCGGGGAAGGGGCCCCTGAAGCTTTCTTT. Encoded protein: CAWSPLGEGAPEAFF.

In the case of this clone: Other DNA sequences in the same sample also yield this CDR3. This sequence joins TRBV29-1 and TRBJ2-5; D is unresolved. CDR1 is SQVTM and CDR2 is ANQGSEA in the germline V gene. V dropped 4 bases and J dropped 1 base, with 10 bases sitting between them. The CDR3 sequence is 13 residues long. The chain's CDR3 is CSVGGRAQETQYF. CDR3 nucleotide sequence: TGCAGCGTTGGGGGTAGAGCCCAAGAGACCCAGTACTTC.

This clone appeared a few times. The gene calls are TRBV18 and TRBJ2-5; D gene ambiguous. The CDR3 has 13 residues. CDR1 and CDR2 from the germline V gene are KGHSH and LQKENI. Trimming stripped 0 bases from V and 4 bases from J, with 6 bases between. CDR3 in amino acids: CASSPPLGETQYF. CDR3 coding DNA: TGTGCCAGCTCACCACCGCTCGGAGAGACCCAGTACTTC.

V is TRBV29-1 and J is TRBJ2-7; 7 bases map to TRBD1. CDR1 is SQVTM, CDR2 ANQGSEA, per germline. With 6 bases clipped from V and 0 bases from J, the junction kept 2 bases outside the gene matches. The CDR3 totals 12 residues. The CDR3 DNA sequence: TGCAGCGTGCAGGGGGTCTCCTACGAGCAGTACTTC. It is translated as CSVQGVSYEQYF.